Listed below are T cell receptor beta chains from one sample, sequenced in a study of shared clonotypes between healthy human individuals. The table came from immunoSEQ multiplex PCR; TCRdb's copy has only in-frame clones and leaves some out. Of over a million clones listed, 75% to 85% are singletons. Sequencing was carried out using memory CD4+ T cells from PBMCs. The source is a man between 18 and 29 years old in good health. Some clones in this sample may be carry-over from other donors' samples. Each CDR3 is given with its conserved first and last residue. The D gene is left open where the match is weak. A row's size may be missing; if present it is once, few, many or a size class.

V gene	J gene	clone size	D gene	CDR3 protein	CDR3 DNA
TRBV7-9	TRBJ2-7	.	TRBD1	CASSYSGTGAYEQYF	TGTGCCAGCAGTTATTCCGGGACAGGGGCCTACGAGCAGTACTTC
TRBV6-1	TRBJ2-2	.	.	CASSVQDTANTGELFF	TGTGCCAGCAGTGTACAGGACACCGCGAACACCGGGGAGCTGTTTTTT
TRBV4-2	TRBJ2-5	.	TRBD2	CASSQEGPGLAGVRETQYF	TGTGCCAGCAGCCAAGAAGGTCCGGGACTAGCGGGAGTTCGGGAGACCCAGTACTTC
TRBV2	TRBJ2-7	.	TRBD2	CASTAGGPYEQYF	TGTGCCAGCACTGCGGGAGGGCCGTACGAGCAGTACTTC
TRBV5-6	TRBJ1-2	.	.	CASSLRQGYGYTF	TGTGCCAGCAGCTTGAGGCAGGGCTATGGCTACACCTTC
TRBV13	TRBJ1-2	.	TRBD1	CASSLQGARVYGYTF	TGTGCCAGCAGCTTACAGGGGGCGCGGGTCTATGGCTACACCTTC
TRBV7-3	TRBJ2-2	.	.	CASSQQGRTGELFF	TGTGCCAGCAGCCAACAGGGGAGGACCGGGGAGCTGTTTTTT
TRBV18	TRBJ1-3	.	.	CASSPPGRQNTIYF	TGTGCCAGCTCACCACCCGGCCGGCAAAACACCATATATTTT
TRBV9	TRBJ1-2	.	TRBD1	CASSPRDRVSYTF	TGTGCCAGCAGCCCCCGGGACAGGGTGAGCTACACCTTC
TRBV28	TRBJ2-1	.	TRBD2	CASSPPLAGGSNEQFF	TGTGCCAGCAGTCCCCCCCTAGCGGGAGGCTCCAATGAGCAGTTCTTC
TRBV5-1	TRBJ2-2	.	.	CASSRGTNTGELFF	TGCGCCAGCAGTCGTGGGACAAACACCGGGGAGCTGTTTTTT
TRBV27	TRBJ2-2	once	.	CASRSLRDGLTGELFF	TGTGCCAGCAGGTCCCTAAGGGACGGCTTAACCGGGGAGCTGTTTTTT
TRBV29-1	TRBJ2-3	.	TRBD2	CSAGGRLAGGDTQYF	TGCAGCGCCGGGGGGCGACTAGCGGGAGGAGATACGCAGTATTTT
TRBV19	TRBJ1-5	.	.	CASSPDRLQPQHF	TGTGCCAGTAGTCCGGACCGATTACAGCCCCAGCATTTT
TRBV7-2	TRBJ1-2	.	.	CASSLPPNYGYTF	TGTGCCAGCAGCCTCCCCCCGAACTATGGCTACACCTTC
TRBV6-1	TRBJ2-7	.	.	CASRTGGSYEQYF	TGTGCCAGCAGGACTGGCGGCTCCTACGAGCAGTACTTC
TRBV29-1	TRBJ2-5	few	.	CSVGGGSAAQYF	TGCAGCGTTGGGGGCGGATCAGCGGCCCAGTACTTC
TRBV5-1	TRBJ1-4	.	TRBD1	CASSMTGGTTNEKLFF	TGCGCCAGCAGCATGACAGGGGGAACAACCAATGAAAAACTGTTTTTT
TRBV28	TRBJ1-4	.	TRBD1	CASSLGTATNEKLFF	TGTGCCAGCAGCCTCGGGACAGCAACTAATGAAAAACTGTTTTTT
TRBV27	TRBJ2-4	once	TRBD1	CASSMNRGPDIQYF	TGTGCCAGCAGTATGAACAGGGGGCCGGACATTCAGTACTTC
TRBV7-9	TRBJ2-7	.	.	CASSYEPINYEQYF	TGTGCCAGCAGTTATGAGCCGATCAACTACGAGCAGTACTTC
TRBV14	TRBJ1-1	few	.	CASSLRQAGEAFF	TGTGCCAGCAGCCTTAGACAGGCGGGCGAAGCTTTCTTT
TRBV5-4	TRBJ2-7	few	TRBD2	CASSLTSGSKEQYF	TGTGCCAGCAGCTTGACTAGCGGGAGTAAGGAGCAGTACTTC
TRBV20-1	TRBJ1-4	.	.	CSASVPEKLFF	TGCAGTGCTAGTGTTCCGGAAAAACTGTTTTTT
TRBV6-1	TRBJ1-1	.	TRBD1	CASKKGAENTEAFF	TGTGCCAGCAAGAAGGGGGCAGAGAACACTGAAGCTTTCTTT
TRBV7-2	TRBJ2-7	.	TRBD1	CASRFGQGTYEQYF	TGTGCCAGCAGATTCGGACAGGGGACCTACGAGCAGTACTTC
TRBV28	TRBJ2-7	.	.	CASSSLKTPGLHEQYF	TGTGCCAGCAGTTCACTAAAGACCCCGGGACTCCACGAGCAGTACTTC
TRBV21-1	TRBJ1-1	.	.	CASSPGVWDTEAFF	TGTGCCAGCAGCCCTGGAGTTTGGGACACTGAAGCTTTCTTT
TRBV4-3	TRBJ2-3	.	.	CASSRVLTGREADTQYF	TGCGCCAGCAGCCGAGTCTTGACAGGGAGGGAAGCAGATACGCAGTATTTT
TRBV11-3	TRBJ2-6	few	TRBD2	CASSPSGSIGANVLTF	TGTGCCAGCAGCCCCAGCGGGAGTATTGGGGCCAACGTCCTGACTTTC
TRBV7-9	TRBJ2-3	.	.	CASSLVGGLTDTQYF	TGTGCCAGCAGCTTAGTAGGGGGACTGACAGATACGCAGTATTTT
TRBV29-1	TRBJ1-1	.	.	CSVEVWRGLNTEAFF	TGCAGCGTTGAGGTCTGGCGGGGGCTGAACACTGAAGCTTTCTTT
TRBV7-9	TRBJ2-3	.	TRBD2	CASSFIWTSGRTDTQYF	TGTGCCAGCAGCTTTATTTGGACTAGCGGGAGAACAGATACGCAGTATTTT
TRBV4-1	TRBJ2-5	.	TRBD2	CASSQDTGGVETQYF	TGCGCCAGCAGCCAAGATACGGGGGGGGTCGAGACCCAGTACTTC
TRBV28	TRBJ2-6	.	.	CASKGRASGANVLTF	TGTGCCAGCAAAGGAAGGGCGTCTGGGGCCAACGTCCTGACTTTC
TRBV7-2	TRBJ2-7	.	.	CASSLVPVSYEQYF	TGTGCCAGCAGCTTAGTTCCGGTCTCCTACGAGCAGTACTTC
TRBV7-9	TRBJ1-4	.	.	CASSDFRQGPSEKLFF	TGTGCCAGCAGCGATTTCCGGCAGGGACCGAGTGAAAAACTGTTTTTT
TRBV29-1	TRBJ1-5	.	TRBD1	CSVSPTGGNQPQHF	TGCAGCGTTTCACCCACAGGGGGGAATCAGCCCCAGCATTTT
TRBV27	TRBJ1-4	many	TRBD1	CASSRTGNEKLFF	TGTGCCAGCAGCCGGACAGGGAATGAAAAACTGTTTTTT
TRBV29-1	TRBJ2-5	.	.	CSVGPGQLHHKETQYF	TGCAGCGTTGGTCCCGGACAGCTTCACCATAAAGAGACCCAGTACTTC
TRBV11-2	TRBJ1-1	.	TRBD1	CASNRGMNTEAFF	TGTGCCAGCAACAGGGGAATGAACACTGAAGCTTTCTTT
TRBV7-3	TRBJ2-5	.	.	CARGSREETQYF	TGTGCCAGGGGTAGTCGGGAGGAGACCCAGTACTTC
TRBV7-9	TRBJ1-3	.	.	CASSYLGPGSGNTIYF	TGTGCCAGCAGTTACCTGGGGCCCGGCTCTGGAAACACCATATATTTT
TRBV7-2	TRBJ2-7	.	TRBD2	CASSYTSGSFSYEQYF	TGTGCCAGCAGCTACACTAGCGGGAGTTTTTCCTACGAGCAGTACTTC
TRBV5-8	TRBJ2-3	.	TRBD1	CASSPNRGADTQYF	TGTGCCAGCAGCCCGAACAGGGGGGCCGATACGCAGTATTTT
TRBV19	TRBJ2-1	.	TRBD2	CASRERGPTRNNEQFF	TGTGCCAGTAGGGAGCGGGGCCCGACGCGAAACAATGAGCAGTTCTTC
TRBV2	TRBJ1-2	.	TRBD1	CASSDLPDRGRGYTF	TGTGCCAGCAGTGATCTCCCGGACAGGGGGCGAGGCTACACCTTC
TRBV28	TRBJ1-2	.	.	CASSLIGSYGYTF	TGTGCCAGCAGTTTGATCGGCAGCTATGGCTACACCTTC
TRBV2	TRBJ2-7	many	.	CASNPSGATEQYF	TGTGCCAGCAACCCTTCTGGGGCGACCGAGCAGTACTTC
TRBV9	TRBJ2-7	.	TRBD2	CASSETSGSHEQYF	TGTGCCAGCAGCGAGACTAGCGGGTCACACGAGCAGTACTTC
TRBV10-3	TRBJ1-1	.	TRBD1	CAISRQGGKSTEAFF	TGTGCCATCAGCCGACAGGGGGGAAAGAGCACTGAAGCTTTCTTT
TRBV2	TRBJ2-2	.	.	CASSGLSGGELFF	TGTGCCAGCAGCGGACTGTCGGGCGGGGAGCTGTTTTTT
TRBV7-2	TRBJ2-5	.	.	CASTRVRGETQYF	TGTGCCAGCACGAGGGTCCGAGGAGAGACCCAGTACTTC